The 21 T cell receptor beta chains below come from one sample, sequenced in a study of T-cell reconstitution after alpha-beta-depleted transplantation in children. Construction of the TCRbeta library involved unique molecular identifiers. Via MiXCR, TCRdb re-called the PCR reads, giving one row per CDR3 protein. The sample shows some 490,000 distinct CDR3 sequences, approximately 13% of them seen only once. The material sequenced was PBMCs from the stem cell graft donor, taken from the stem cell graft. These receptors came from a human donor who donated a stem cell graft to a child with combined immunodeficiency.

The CDR3 sequence is CASSLWGSRRQSSPLHF. In DNA, the CDR3 is TGTGCCAGCAGCTTGTGGGGCAGCAGAAGACAGAGCTCACCCCTCCACTTT. This chain links TRBV5-6 with TRBJ1-6, with a possible D match to TRBD1 (5 bases). CDR1 SGHDT and CDR2 YYEEEE come from the germline V gene. Trimming removed 1 base from V and 10 bases from J, with 21 bases in between. This CDR3 contains 17 residues.

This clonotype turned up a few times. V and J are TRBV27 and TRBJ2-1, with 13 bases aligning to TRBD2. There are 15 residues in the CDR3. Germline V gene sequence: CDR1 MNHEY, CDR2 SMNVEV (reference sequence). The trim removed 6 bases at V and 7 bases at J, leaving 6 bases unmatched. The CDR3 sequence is CASSILAGGGNEQFF. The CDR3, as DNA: TGTGCCAGCAGCATACTAGCGGGGGGGGGAAATGAGCAGTTCTTC.

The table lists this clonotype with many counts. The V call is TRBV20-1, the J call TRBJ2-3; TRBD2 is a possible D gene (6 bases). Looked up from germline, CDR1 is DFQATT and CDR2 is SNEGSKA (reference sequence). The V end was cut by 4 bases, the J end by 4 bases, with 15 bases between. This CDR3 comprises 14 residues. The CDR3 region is CSAKDRRVSDTQYF. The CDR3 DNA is TGCAGTGCTAAAGACCGGAGGGTTTCAGATACGCAGTATTTT.

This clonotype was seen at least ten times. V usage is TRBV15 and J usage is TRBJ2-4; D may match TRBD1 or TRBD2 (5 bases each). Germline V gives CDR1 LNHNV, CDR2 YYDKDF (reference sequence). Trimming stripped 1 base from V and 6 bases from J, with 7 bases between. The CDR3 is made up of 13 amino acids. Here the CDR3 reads CATSRGDGNIQYF. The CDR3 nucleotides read TGTGCCACCAGCAGAGGGGACGGAAACATTCAGTACTTC. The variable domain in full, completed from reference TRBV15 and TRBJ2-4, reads DAMVIQNPRYQVTQFGKPVTLSCSQTLNHNVMYWYQQKSSQAPKLLFHYYDKDFNNEADTPDNFQSRRPNTSFCFLDIRSPGLGDTAMYLCATSRGDGNIQYFGAGTRLSVL.

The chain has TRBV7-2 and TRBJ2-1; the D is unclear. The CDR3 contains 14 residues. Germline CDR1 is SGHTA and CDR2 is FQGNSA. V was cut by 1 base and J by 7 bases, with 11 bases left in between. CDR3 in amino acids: CASSLELGRNEQFF. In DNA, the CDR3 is TGTGCCAGCAGCTTAGAATTGGGTCGTAATGAGCAGTTCTTC.

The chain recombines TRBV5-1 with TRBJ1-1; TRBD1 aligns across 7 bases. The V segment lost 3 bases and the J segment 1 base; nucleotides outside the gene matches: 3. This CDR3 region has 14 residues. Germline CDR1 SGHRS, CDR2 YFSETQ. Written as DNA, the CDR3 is TGCGCCAGCAGCTCTCGACAGGGGAACACTGAAGCTTTCTTT. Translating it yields CASSSRQGNTEAFF.

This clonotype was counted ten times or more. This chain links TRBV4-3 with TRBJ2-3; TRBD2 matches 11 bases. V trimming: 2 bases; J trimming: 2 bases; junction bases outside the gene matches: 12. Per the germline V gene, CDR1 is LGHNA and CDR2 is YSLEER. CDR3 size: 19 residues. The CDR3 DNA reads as TGCGCCAGCAGCCAATTCGGGACTAGCGGTTTATACTACACAGATACGCAGTATTTT. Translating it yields CASSQFGTSGLYYTDTQYF.

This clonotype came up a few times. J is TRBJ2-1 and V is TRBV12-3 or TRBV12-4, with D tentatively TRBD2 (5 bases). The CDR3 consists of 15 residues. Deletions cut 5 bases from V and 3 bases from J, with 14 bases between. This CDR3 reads CASSLTTRGYNEQFF. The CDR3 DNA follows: TGTGCCAGCAGTCTGACTACACGTGGCTACAATGAGCAGTTCTTC.

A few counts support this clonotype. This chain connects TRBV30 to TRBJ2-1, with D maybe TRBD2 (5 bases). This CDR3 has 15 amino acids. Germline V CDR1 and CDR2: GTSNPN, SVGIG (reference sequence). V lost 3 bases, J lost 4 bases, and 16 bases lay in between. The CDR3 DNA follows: TGTGCCTGGAGACCCCTAGGGAGAGGGTACAATGAGCAGTTCTTC. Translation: CAWRPLGRGYNEQFF.

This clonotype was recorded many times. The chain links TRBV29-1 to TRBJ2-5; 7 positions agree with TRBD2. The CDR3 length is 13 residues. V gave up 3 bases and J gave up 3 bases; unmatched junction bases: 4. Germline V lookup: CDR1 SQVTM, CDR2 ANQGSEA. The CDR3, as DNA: TGCAGCGTTGACATAGCGGGTGAAGAGACCCAGTACTTC. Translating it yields CSVDIAGEETQYF.

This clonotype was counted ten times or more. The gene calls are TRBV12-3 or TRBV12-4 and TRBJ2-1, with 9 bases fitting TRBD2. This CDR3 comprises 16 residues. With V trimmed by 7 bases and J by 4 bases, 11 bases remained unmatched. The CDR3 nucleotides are TGTGCCAGCACATTACCAGCGGGAGGTAAATACAATGAGCAGTTCTTC. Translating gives CASTLPAGGKYNEQFF.

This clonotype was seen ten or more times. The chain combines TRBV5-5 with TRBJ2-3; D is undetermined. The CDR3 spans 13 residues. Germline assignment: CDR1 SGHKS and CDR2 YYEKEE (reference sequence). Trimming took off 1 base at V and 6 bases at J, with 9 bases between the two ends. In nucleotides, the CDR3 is TGTGCCAGCAGCTTGAAGGGTGTCGATACGCAGTATTTT. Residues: CASSLKGVDTQYF.

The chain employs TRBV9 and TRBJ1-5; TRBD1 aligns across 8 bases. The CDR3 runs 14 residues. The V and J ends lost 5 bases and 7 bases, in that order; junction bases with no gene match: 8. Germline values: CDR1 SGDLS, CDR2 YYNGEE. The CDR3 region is CASSENQGAQPQHF. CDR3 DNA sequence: TGTGCCAGCAGTGAGAACCAGGGGGCCCAGCCCCAGCATTTT.

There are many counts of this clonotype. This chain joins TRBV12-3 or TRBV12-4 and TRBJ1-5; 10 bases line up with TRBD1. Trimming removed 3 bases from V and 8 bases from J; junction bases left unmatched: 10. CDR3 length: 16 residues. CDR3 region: CASSLSWTGGREPQHF. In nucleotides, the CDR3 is TGTGCCAGCAGTTTGAGCTGGACAGGGGGGAGGGAGCCCCAGCATTTT.

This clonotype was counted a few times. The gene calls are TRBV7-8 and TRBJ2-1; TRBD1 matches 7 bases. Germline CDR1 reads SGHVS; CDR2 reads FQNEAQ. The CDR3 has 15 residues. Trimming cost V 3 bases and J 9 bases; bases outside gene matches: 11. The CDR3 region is CASSFNYPDRFEQFF. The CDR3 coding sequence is TGTGCCAGCAGCTTCAATTACCCGGACAGGTTTGAGCAGTTCTTC.

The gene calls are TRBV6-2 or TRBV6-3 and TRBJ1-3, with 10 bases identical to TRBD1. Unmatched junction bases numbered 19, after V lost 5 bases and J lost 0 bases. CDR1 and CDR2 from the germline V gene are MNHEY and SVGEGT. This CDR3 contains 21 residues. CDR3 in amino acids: CASSTPTPGGTGAFSGNTIYF. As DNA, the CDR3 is TGTGCCAGCAGTACGCCTACCCCCGGGGGGACAGGGGCATTCTCTGGAAACACCATATATTTT.

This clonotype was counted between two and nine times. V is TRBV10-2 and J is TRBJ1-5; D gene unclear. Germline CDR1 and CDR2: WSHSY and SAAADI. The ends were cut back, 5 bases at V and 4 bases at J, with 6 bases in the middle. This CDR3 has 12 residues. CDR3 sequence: CASSRINQPQHF. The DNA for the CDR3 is TGCGCCAGCAGTAGGATAAATCAGCCCCAGCATTTT.

CDR3 protein: CASSREREGTQYF. CDR3 DNA: TGTGCCAGCAGCCGTGAGCGGGAGGGGACCCAGTACTTC. J is TRBJ2-5 and V is TRBV11-2, with 10 bases aligning to TRBD2. Germline trimming cut 5 bases from V and 7 bases from J; bases unmatched to any gene: 4. This CDR3 spans 13 amino acids. The germline V gene has CDR1 SGHAT and CDR2 FQNNGV.

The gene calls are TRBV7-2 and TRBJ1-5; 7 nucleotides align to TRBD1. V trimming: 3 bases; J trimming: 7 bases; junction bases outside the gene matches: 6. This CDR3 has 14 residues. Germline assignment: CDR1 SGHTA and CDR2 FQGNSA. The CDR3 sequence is CASSFLRGQQPQHF. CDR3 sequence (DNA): TGTGCCAGCAGCTTTTTAAGGGGGCAGCAGCCCCAGCATTTT.

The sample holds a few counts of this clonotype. The DNA of the CDR3 is TGTGCCTGGGGACAGGGGAATAATTCACCCCTCCACTTT. Its protein product is CAWGQGNNSPLHF. This chain links TRBV30 with TRBJ1-6; 9 bases are shared with TRBD1. V trimming: 5 bases; J trimming: 5 bases; junction bases outside the gene matches: 1. The germline V gene encodes CDR1 GTSNPN and CDR2 SVGIG (reference sequence). The CDR3 runs to 13 residues.

CDR3: CASSPQGRTDTQYF. The CDR3 DNA sequence: TGCGCCAGCAGCCCACAGGGCCGCACAGATACGCAGTATTTT. The rearrangement joins TRBV5-1 to TRBJ2-3, with D possibly being TRBD1 (6 bases). This CDR3 is built from 14 residues. Germline CDR1 is SGHRS and CDR2 is YFSETQ. Trimming removed 4 bases at V and 1 base at J, with 10 bases between.